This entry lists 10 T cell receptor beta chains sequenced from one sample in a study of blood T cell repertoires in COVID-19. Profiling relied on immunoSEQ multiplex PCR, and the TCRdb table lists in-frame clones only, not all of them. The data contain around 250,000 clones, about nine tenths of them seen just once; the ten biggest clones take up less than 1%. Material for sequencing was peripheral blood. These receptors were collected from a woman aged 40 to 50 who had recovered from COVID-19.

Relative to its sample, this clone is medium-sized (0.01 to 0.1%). In nucleotides, the CDR3 is TGTGCCGGACTAGCGGGAGATACCGGGGAGCTGTTTTTT. This codes for CAGLAGDTGELFF. The chain links TRBV7-9 to TRBJ2-2; 13 bases agree with TRBD2. The CDR3 has 13 residues. The V gene's germline CDR1 is SEHNR and CDR2 FQNEAQ (reference sequence). Germline trimming cut 11 bases from V and 5 bases from J; bases unmatched to any gene: 2.

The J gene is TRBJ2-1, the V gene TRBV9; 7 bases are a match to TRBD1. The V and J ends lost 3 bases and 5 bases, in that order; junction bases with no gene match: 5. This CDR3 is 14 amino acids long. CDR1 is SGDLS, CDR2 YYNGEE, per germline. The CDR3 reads CASSAMGQNNEQFF. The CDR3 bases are TGTGCCAGCAGCGCCATGGGACAGAACAATGAGCAGTTCTTC.

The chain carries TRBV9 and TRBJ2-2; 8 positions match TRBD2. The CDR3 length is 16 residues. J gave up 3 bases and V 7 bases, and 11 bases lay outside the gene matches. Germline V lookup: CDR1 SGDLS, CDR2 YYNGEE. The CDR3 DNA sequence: TGTGCCAGCGGCCCGACGTCGGGAGGGGACACCGGGGAGCTGTTTTTT. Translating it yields CASGPTSGGDTGELFF.

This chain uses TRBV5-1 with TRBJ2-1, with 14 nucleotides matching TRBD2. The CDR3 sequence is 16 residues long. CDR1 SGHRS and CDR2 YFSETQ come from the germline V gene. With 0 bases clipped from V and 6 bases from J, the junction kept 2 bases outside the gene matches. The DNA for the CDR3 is TGCGCCAGCAGCTTGGCCGGGACTAGCGGGGGCAATGAGCAGTTCTTC. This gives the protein CASSLAGTSGGNEQFF.

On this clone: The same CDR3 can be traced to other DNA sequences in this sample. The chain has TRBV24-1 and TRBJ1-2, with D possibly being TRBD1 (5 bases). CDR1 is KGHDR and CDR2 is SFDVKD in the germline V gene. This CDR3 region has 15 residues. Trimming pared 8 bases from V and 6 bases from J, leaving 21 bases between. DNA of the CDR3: TGTGCCACCAAGGGGTCGGGTGGGCCGCATGATGGCTACACCTTC. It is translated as CATKGSGGPHDGYTF.

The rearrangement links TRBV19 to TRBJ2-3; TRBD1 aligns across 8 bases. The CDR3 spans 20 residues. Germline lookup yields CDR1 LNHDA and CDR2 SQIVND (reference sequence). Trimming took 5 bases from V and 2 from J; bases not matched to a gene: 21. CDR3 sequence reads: CASSEPGQAIPLPPTDTQYF. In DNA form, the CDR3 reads TGTGCCAGTAGTGAGCCGGGACAGGCGATTCCACTCCCCCCCACAGATACGCAGTATTTT.

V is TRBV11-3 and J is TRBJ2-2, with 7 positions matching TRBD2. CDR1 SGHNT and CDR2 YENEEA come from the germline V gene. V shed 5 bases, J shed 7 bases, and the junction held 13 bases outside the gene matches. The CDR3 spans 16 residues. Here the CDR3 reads CASSPPRGEGLGELFF. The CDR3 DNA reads TGTGCCAGCAGCCCCCCTCGGGGGGAGGGGCTCGGGGAGCTGTTTTTT.

CDR3 nucleotides: TGTGCCAGCGACTGGGGCAATCAGCCCCAGCATTTT. Amino acids: CASDWGNQPQHF. The chain recombines TRBV28 with TRBJ1-5; D is unresolved. Trimming pared 8 bases from V and 2 bases from J, leaving 7 bases between. CDR1 is MDHEN, CDR2 SYDVKM, per germline. The CDR3 sequence is 12 residues long.

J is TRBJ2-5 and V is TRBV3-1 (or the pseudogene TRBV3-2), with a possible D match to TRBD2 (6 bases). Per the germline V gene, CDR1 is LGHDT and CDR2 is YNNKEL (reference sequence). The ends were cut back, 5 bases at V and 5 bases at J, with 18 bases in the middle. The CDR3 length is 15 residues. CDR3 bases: TGTGCCAGCAGCGAAAGTGAGGGAGGAGGGGAGACCCAGTACTTC. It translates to CASSESEGGGETQYF.

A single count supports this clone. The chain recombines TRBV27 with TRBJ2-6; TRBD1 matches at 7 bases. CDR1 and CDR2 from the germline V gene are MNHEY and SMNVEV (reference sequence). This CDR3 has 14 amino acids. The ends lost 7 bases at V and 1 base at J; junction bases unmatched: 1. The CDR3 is CASTTGSGANVLTF. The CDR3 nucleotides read TGTGCCAGCACGACAGGGTCTGGGGCCAACGTCCTGACTTTC. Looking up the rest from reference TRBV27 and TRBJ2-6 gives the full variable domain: EAQVTQNPRYLITVTGKKLTVTCSQNMNHEYMSWYRQDPGLGLRQIYYSMNVEVTDKGDVPEGYKVSRKEKRNFPLILESPSPNQTSLYFCASTTGSGANVLTFGAGSRLTVL.